Listed below are T cell receptor beta chains from one sample, sequenced in a study of neoadjuvant anti-PD-1 for oral cavity cancer. The protocol was immunoSEQ multiplex PCR, while the TCRdb copy is restricted to in-frame clones and leaves out a portion. The repertoire holds 11,000 to 15,000 clones, with 71% as singletons. Sequenced material: PBMCs, taken before nivolumab (anti-PD-1) treatment. The source is a person aged 35-80 years with oral cavity squamous cell carcinoma. Each CDR3 is given with its conserved first and last residue. Fields, in order: V gene, D gene, clone size, J gene, CDR3 DNA, CDR3 protein. A D gene is named only where the DNA matches it firmly. The size of a clone is reported for some rows only, either as once, few or many, or as a class for expanded clones.

>TRBV2|TRBD1|.|TRBJ2-7
TGTGCCAGCAGTGAAACGGGACAGTACTACGAGCAGTACTTC
CASSETGQYYEQYF
>TRBV6-6|.|few|TRBJ2-7
TGTGCCAGCAGTTACGAAGGGGGACCTATCTACGAGCAGTACTTC
CASSYEGGPIYEQYF
>TRBV6-5|TRBD2|.|TRBJ2-7
TGTGCCAGCAGTTACTCTGGAGCGGGGGCTTACTACGAGCAGTACTTC
CASSYSGAGAYYEQYF
>TRBV6-1|.|.|TRBJ1-1
TGTGCCAGTTCTTCCGGGACATTGAACACTGAAGCTTTCTTT
CASSSGTLNTEAFF
>TRBV2|TRBD1|.|TRBJ1-1
TGTGCCAGCAGTGCCCGACAGGGAAGGGAAAAAGCTTTCTTT
CASSARQGREKAFF
>TRBV6-6|.|.|TRBJ1-1
TGTGCCAGTGGGGCCGGGGAGTGGGACACTGAAGCTTTCTTT
CASGAGEWDTEAFF
>TRBV4-1|.|.|TRBJ2-1
TGCGCCAGCAGCCATCCCCTGGGGGGGGGCGGCCCCTACAATGAGCAGTTCTTC
CASSHPLGGGGPYNEQFF
>TRBV7-9|.|.|TRBJ1-1
TGTGCCAGCAGCCAGGCCCAGTGGACTGAAGCTTTCTTT
CASSQAQWTEAFF
>TRBV30|.|.|TRBJ1-2
TGTGCCTGGAGTGTAATGGACATCTCTGGCTACACCTTC
CAWSVMDISGYTF
>TRBV5-1|TRBD2|.|TRBJ2-1
TGCGCCAGCAGCCGCGGGGGGCGTGAGCAGTTCTTC
CASSRGGREQFF
>TRBV5-6|TRBD1|.|TRBJ2-2
TGTGCCAGCAGCTGGACAGGCGGGGAGCTGTTTTTT
CASSWTGGELFF
>TRBV30|TRBD1|.|TRBJ1-5
TGTGCCTGGAGTGTAATGGGCAGGGGGGGATATAGCAATCAGCCCCAGCATTTT
CAWSVMGRGGYSNQPQHF
>TRBV15|TRBD2|once|TRBJ2-1
TGTGCCACCAGCAGATCAGGGACTAGCGGCGGTGAGCAGTTCTTC
CATSRSGTSGGEQFF
>TRBV28|TRBD1|few|TRBJ2-1
TGTGCCAGCAGCCCGGGACAGGCGCCCTACAATGAGCAGTTCTTC
CASSPGQAPYNEQFF
>TRBV15|.|few|TRBJ2-7
TGTGCCACCAGCAGAGATATCCACGAGCAGTACTTC
CATSRDIHEQYF
>TRBV5-6|TRBD2|.|TRBJ2-1
TGTGCCAGCAGCGTCTCCGGGACTAGCGGGATCAACAATGAGCAGTTCTTC
CASSVSGTSGINNEQFF
>TRBV5-1|TRBD2|few|TRBJ2-5
TGCGCCAGCAGCATAGGAATCGGGACTAGCGGGAGCGGGGGGACCCAGTACTTC
CASSIGIGTSGSGGTQYF
>TRBV4-2|TRBD1|.|TRBJ2-2
TGTGCCAGCAGCCAAGATGCAGGGGGAACCGGGGAGCTGTTTTTT
CASSQDAGGTGELFF
>TRBV28|.|few|TRBJ1-5
TGTGCCAGCAGGAATTCGAGGCCGTATCAGCCCCAGCATTTT
CASRNSRPYQPQHF
>TRBV7-8|.|.|TRBJ1-1
TGTGCCAGCAGCTCTTCCGTCTTGAACACTGAAGCTTTCTTT
CASSSSVLNTEAFF
>TRBV6-5|.|.|TRBJ1-2
TGTGCCAGCAGAAAGGGGACACTCTATGGCTACACCTTC
CASRKGTLYGYTF
>TRBV5-4|.|.|TRBJ2-7
TGTGCCAGCAGCTTGAAAGGGTCCCTAGGCGAGCAGTACTTC
CASSLKGSLGEQYF
>TRBV5-1|TRBD1|.|TRBJ1-5
TGCGCCAGCAGCTTGGCCCCGGGACAGGATAGCAATCAGCCCCAGCATTTT
CASSLAPGQDSNQPQHF
>TRBV5-1|.|.|TRBJ2-5
TGCGCCAGCAGCAAGGACAGCCAACAAGAGACCCAGTACTTC
CASSKDSQQETQYF
>TRBV10-3|.|.|TRBJ2-2
TGTGCCATCGGGACCACTGGGGGCGGGGAGCTGTTTTTT
CAIGTTGGGELFF
>TRBV2|.|.|TRBJ1-1
TGTGCCAGCAGTGTATACGAACGAACTGAAGCTTTCTTT
CASSVYERTEAFF